This T cell receptor beta chain appears in the sequencing data of a study of T cell responses to AZD1222 COVID-19 vaccine. Study observations and caveats: Researchers report vaccine-associated CD4 TCRs spanning spike, with dominance at 160-218 and 743-854. Regions left unmutated in variants are reportedly the target of nearly half of spike-specific TCRs.

About this clone: Its antigen is undetermined. One junction end does not reproduce the germline sequence, and a read error may be involved.

The CDR3 has 16 residues. Per germline, CDR1 SNHLY and CDR2 FYNNEI. The repertoire was sequenced with immunoSEQ multiplex PCR; TCRdb's copy has only in-frame clones and lacks some. The sample holds more than 150,000 clones, just over 90% seen once. This receptor was taken from an adult who received the AZD1222 COVID-19 vaccine. V usage is TRBV2 and J usage is TRBJ1-1; maybe TRBD1 (5 bases). The starting material was peripheral blood, obtained 28 days after the second AZD1222 dose. CDR3 sequence reads: CASSEDQGRAATEAFF. In DNA form, the CDR3 reads TGTGCCAGCAGCGAAGATCAGGGCAGGGCGGCTACTGAAGCTTTCTTT.